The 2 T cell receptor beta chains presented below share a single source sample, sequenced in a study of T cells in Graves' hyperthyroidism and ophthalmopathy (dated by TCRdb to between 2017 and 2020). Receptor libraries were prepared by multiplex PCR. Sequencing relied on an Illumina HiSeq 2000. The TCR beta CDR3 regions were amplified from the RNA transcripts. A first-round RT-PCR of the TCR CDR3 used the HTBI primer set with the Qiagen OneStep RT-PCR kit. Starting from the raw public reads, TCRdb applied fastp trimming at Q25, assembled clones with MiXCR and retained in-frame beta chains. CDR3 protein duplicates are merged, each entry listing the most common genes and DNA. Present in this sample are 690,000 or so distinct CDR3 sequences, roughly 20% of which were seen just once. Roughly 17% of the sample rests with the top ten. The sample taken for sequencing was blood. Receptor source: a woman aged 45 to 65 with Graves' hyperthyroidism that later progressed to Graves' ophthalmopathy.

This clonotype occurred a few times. The CDR3 DNA reads as TGTGCCAGCAGCGCAACCGGACAGACCTCGGGCATTCAGTACTTC. This gives the protein CASSATGQTSGIQYF. The chain links TRBV13 to TRBJ2-4, with a tentative D call TRBD1 (6 bases). CDR3 length: 15 amino acids. With 5 bases removed from V and 9 bases from J, the gap between germline ends came to 20 bases. From germline, CDR1 is PRHDT and CDR2 FYEKMQ (reference sequence). Full variable domain (missing parts from reference TRBV13 and TRBJ2-4): AAGVIQSPRHLIKEKRETATLKCYPIPRHDTVYWYQQGPGQDPQFLISFYEKMQSDKGSIPDRFSAQQFSDYHSELNMSSLELGDSALYFCASSATGQTSGIQYFGAGTRLSVL.

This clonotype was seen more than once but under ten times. The CDR3 spells CATSSTGQGAYEQFF. The DNA for the CDR3 is TGTGCCACCAGCAGCACGGGACAGGGGGCTTATGAGCAGTTCTTC. V gene TRBV15 combines with J gene TRBJ2-1; 12 bases map to TRBD1. The CDR3 has 15 residues. V lost 3 bases and J lost 8; bases outside the gene matches: 5. Looked up from germline, CDR1 is LNHNV and CDR2 is YYDKDF (reference sequence). Full variable domain (outside the CDR3, taken from reference TRBV15 and TRBJ2-1): DAMVIQNPRYQVTQFGKPVTLSCSQTLNHNVMYWYQQKSSQAPKLLFHYYDKDFNNEADTPDNFQSRRPNTSFCFLDIRSPGLGDTAMYLCATSSTGQGAYEQFFGPGTRLTVL.